Listed below are T cell receptor beta chains from one sample, sequenced in a study of cytomegalovirus exposure and HLA in healthy donors. Method: immunoSEQ multiplex PCR; TCRdb's copy keeps in-frame clones and lacks some. This sample yields roughly 160,000 clones, of which roughly 88% are seen a single time; 1% to 1.5% belongs to the top ten. The sequenced sample was PBMCs. Receptors were obtained from a boy aged 2 to 9 in good health and CMV-seronegative. The CDR3 runs from the conserved cysteine through the conserved F or W. A D gene is named only where the DNA matches it firmly. Clone size, where shown, is once, few, many, or a class for clones that have expanded.

v_call	d_call	j_call	clone_size	cdr3_aa	cdr3_nt
TRBV7-9	TRBD2	TRBJ2-2	.	CASGGGRHTGELFF	TGTGCCAGCGGGGGAGGGCGTCACACCGGGGAGCTGTTTTTT
TRBV19	.	TRBJ2-2	.	CASGTSGTGELFF	TGTGCCAGCGGTACCTCGGGGACCGGGGAGCTGTTTTTT
TRBV19	.	TRBJ1-5	.	CASSIKQNQPQHF	TGTGCCAGTAGTATAAAACAGAATCAGCCCCAGCATTTT
TRBV29-1	TRBD1	TRBJ2-3	.	CSVARDRGPFDTQYF	TGCAGCGTTGCCCGGGACAGGGGACCATTTGATACGCAGTATTTT
TRBV18	TRBD2	TRBJ2-3	once	CASSPLAGEISTDTQYF	TGTGCCAGCTCACCGCTAGCGGGGGAGATTAGCACAGATACGCAGTATTTT
TRBV27	.	TRBJ2-7	.	CASSFTGYEQYF	TGTGCCAGCAGTTTTACGGGGTACGAGCAGTACTTC
TRBV9	TRBD1	TRBJ1-2	.	CASSSDRAITF	TGTGCCAGCAGCTCTGACAGGGCGATTACCTTC
TRBV30	.	TRBJ1-1	.	CAWWPVETEAFF	TGTGCCTGGTGGCCTGTTGAAACTGAAGCTTTCTTT
TRBV7-2	TRBD2	TRBJ2-1	.	CASSLGRGLAGDNEQFF	TGTGCCAGCAGCTTAGGGCGGGGACTAGCGGGAGATAATGAGCAGTTCTTC
TRBV27	TRBD1	TRBJ2-6	.	CASSMRTGPSGANVLTF	TGTGCCAGCAGTATGAGGACAGGGCCATCTGGGGCCAACGTCCTGACTTTC
TRBV4-3	.	TRBJ1-1	.	CASSQDGTGNTEAFF	TGCGCCAGCAGCCAAGATGGCACAGGTAACACTGAAGCTTTCTTT
TRBV28	TRBD1	TRBJ1-2	.	CASSSNPGGTTYGYTF	TGTGCCAGCAGTTCTAATCCAGGGGGCACAACCTATGGCTACACCTTC
TRBV6-6	TRBD2	TRBJ2-1	.	CASSYSSGRTNEQFF	TGTGCCAGCAGTTACTCTAGCGGGAGGACCAATGAGCAGTTCTTC
TRBV30	TRBD2	TRBJ2-3	.	CAWRLALAGNTDTQYF	TGTGCCTGGAGGCTTGCTCTAGCGGGGAACACAGATACGCAGTATTTT
TRBV5-6	.	TRBJ2-5	.	CASSLGRGLETQYF	TGTGCCAGCAGCTTGGGGCGGGGATTGGAGACCCAGTACTTC
TRBV4-3	TRBD1	TRBJ1-2	.	CASSLAPGQGSYGYTF	TGCGCCAGCAGCCTCGCCCCGGGACAGGGGTCCTATGGCTACACCTTC
TRBV4-3	.	TRBJ1-1	.	CASSQDPVRDKTGEAFF	TGCGCCAGCAGCCAAGATCCGGTAAGGGATAAAACAGGTGAAGCTTTCTTT